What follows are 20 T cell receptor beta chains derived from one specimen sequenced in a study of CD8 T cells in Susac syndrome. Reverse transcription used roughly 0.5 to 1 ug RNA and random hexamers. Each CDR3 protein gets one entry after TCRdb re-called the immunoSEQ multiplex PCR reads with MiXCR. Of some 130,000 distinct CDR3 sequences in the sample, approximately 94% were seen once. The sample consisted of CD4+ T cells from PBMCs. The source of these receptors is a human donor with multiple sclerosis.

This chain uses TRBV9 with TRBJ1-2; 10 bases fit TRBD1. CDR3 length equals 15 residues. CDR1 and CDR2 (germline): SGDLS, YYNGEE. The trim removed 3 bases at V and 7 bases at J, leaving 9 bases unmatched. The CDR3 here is CASSADGTGVLGYTF. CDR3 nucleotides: TGTGCCAGCAGCGCCGATGGGACAGGGGTGCTTGGCTACACCTTC.

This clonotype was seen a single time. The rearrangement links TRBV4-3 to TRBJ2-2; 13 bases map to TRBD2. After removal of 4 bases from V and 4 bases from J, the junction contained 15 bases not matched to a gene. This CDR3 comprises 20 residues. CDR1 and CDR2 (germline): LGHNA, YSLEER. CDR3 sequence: CASSPRLAGGQPFITGELFF. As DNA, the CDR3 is TGCGCCAGCAGCCCCAGACTAGCGGGGGGTCAACCGTTCATCACCGGGGAGCTGTTTTTT.

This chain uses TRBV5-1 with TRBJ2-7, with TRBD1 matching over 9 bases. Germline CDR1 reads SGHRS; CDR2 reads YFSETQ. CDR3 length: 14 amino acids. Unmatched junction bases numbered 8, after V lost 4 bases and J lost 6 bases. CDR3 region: CASSPGTGLAEQYF. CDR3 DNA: TGCGCCAGCAGCCCCGGGACAGGGCTAGCCGAGCAGTACTTC.

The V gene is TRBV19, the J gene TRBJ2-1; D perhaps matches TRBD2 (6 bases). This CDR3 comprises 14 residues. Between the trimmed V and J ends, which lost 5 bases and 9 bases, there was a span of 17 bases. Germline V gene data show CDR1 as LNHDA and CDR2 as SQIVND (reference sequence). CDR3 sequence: CASSRRLGTGEQFF. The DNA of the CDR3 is TGTGCCAGTAGTCGTAGACTAGGGACCGGTGAGCAGTTCTTC.

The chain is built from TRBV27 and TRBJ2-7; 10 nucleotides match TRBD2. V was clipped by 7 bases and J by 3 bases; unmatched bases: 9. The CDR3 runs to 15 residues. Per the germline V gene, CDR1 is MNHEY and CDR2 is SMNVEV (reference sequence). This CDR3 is CASKQNSGGFYEQYF. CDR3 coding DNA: TGTGCCAGCAAACAAAATAGCGGGGGGTTCTACGAGCAGTACTTC.

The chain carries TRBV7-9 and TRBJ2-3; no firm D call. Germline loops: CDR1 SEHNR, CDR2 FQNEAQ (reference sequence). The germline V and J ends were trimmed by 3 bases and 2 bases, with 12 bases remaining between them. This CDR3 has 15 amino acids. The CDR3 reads CASSLYPMVTDTQYF. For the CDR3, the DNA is TGTGCCAGCAGCTTGTACCCAATGGTCACAGATACGCAGTATTTT.

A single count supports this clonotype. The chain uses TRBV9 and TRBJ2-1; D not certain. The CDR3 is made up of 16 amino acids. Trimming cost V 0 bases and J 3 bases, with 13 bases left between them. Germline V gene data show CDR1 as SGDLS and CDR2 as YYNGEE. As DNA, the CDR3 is TGTGCCAGCAGCGTAGGGACGAGGCCCTACTACAATGAGCAGTTCTTC. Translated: CASSVGTRPYYNEQFF.

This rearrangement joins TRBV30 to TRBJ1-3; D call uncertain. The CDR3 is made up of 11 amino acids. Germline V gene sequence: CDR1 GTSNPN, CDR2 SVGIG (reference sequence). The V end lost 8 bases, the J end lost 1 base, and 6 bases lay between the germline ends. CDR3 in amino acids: CASKSGNTIYF. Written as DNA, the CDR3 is TGTGCCAGCAAGTCTGGAAACACCATATATTTT.

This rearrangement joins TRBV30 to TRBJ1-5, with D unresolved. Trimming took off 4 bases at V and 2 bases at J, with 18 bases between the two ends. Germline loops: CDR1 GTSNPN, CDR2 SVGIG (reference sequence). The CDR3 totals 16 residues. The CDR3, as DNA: TGTGCCTGGACTGCGAGGGCCCCGGGTGGCAATCAGCCCCAGCATTTT. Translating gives CAWTARAPGGNQPQHF.

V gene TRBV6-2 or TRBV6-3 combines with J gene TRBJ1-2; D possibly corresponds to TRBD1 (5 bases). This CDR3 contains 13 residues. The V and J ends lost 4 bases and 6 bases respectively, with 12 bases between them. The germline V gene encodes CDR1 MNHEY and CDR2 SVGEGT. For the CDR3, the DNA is TGTGCCAGCAGTTTCGGGACTCACGATGGCTACACCTTC. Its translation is CASSFGTHDGYTF.

The CDR3 region is CAWSVKRERQYF. The CDR3 bases are TGTGCCTGGAGTGTAAAGCGGGAACGGCAGTACTTC. This chain uses TRBV30 with TRBJ2-7; 7 bases line up with TRBD2. The CDR3 length is 12 residues. Germline values: CDR1 GTSNPN, CDR2 SVGIG (reference sequence). The V and J ends lost 0 bases and 9 bases, in that order; junction bases with no gene match: 5.

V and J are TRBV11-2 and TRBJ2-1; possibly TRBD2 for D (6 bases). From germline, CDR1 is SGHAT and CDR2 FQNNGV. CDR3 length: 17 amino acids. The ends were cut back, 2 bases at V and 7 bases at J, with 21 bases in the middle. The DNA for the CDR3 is TGTGCCAGCAGCTTAAGGGTCGGGATCCGCGGGGAAAATGAGCAGTTCTTC. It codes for CASSLRVGIRGENEQFF.

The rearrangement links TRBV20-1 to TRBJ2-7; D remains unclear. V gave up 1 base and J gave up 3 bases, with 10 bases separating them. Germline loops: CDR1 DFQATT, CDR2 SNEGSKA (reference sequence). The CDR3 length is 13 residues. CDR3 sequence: CSARVGRSYEQYF. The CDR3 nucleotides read TGCAGTGCTAGAGTCGGACGGAGCTACGAGCAGTACTTC.

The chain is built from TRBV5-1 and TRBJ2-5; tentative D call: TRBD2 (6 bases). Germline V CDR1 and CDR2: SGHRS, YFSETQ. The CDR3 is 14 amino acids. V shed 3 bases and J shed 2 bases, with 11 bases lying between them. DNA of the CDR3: TGCGCCAGCAGCTGGGGACTGCCTCAAGAGACCCAGTACTTC. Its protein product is CASSWGLPQETQYF.

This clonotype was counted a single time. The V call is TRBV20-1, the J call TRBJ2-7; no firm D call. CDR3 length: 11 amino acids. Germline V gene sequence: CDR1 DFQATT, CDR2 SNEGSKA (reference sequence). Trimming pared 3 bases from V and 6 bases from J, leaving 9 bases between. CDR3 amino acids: CSASDAFEQYF. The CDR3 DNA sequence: TGCAGTGCTAGTGACGCTTTCGAGCAGTACTTC.

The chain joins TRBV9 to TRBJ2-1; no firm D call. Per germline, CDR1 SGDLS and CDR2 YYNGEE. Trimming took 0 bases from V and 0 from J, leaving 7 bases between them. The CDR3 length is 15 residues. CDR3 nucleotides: TGTGCCAGCAGCGTAGGAAGTAGCTCCTACAATGAGCAGTTCTTC. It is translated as CASSVGSSSYNEQFF. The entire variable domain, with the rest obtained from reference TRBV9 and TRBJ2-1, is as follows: DSGVTQTPKHLITATGQRVTLRCSPRSGDLSVYWYQQSLDQGLQFLIQYYNGEERAKGNILERFSAQQFPDLHSELNLSSLELGDSALYFCASSVGSSSYNEQFFGPGTRLTVL.

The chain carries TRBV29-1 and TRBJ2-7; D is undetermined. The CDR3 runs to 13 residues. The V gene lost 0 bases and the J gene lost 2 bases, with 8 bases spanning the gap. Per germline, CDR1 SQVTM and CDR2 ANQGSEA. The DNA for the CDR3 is TGCAGCGTTGAAGAACCGACACCCTACGAGCAGTACTTC. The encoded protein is CSVEEPTPYEQYF.

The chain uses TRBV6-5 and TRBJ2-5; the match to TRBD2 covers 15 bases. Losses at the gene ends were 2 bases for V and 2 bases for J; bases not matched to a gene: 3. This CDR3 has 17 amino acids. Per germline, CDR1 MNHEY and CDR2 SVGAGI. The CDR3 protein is CASSYRTSGGVQETQYF. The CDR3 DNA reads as TGTGCCAGCAGTTACCGGACTAGCGGGGGGGTACAAGAGACCCAGTACTTC.

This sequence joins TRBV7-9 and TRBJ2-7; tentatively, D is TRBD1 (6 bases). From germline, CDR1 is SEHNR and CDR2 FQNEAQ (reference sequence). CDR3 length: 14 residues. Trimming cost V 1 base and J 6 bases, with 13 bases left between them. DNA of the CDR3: TGTGCCAGCAGCTTAGGGGCAGGGGCTCCCGAGCAGTACTTC. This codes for CASSLGAGAPEQYF.

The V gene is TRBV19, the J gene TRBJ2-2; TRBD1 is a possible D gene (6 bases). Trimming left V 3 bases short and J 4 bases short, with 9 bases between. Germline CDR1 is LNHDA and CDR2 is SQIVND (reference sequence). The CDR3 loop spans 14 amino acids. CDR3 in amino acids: CASSIQGTTGELFF. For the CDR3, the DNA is TGTGCCAGTAGTATCCAGGGGACCACCGGGGAGCTGTTTTTT.